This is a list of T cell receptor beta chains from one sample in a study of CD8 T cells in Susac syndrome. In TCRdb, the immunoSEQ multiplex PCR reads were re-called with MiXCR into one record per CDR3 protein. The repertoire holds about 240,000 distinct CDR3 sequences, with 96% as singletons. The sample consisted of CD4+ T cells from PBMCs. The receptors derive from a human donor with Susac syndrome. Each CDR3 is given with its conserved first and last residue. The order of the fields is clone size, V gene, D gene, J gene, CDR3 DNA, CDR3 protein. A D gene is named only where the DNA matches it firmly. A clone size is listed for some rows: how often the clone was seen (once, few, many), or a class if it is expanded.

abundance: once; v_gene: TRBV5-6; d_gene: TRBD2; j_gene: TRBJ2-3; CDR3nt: TGTGCCAGCAGCTTGACTAGCGGGAGTTTCACCCGTTACACAGATACGCAGTATTTT; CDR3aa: CASSLTSGSFTRYTDTQYF
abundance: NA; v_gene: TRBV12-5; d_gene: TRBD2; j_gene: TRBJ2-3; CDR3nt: TGTGCTAGTGGTTCCGGGACTAGCGGGGGCACAGATACGCAGTATTTT; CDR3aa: CASGSGTSGGTDTQYF
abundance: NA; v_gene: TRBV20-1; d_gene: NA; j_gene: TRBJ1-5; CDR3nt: TGCAGTGTCGGACGGAACAATCAGCCCCAGCATTTT; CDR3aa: CSVGRNNQPQHF
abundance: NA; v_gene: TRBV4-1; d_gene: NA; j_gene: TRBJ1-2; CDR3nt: TGCGCCAGCAGCCAAGATCACCCTAGTGGCTACACCTTC; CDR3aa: CASSQDHPSGYTF
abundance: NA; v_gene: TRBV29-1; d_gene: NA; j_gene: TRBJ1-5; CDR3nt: TGCAGCGTTGATACAGGTAGCAATCAGCCCCAGCATTTT; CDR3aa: CSVDTGSNQPQHF
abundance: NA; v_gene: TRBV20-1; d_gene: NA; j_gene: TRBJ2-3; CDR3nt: TGCAGTGCTAGAATCACAGATACGCAGTATTTT; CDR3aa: CSARITDTQYF
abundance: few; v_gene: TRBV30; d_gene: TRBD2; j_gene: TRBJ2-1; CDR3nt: TGTGCCTGGACCTTAGCGGGAGCTTACAATGAGCAGTTCTTC; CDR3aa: CAWTLAGAYNEQFF
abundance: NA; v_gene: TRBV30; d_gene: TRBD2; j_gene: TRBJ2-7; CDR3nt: TGTGCCTGGAGTGTACAGTGGGGGGGGTACGAGCAGTACTTC; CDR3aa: CAWSVQWGGYEQYF
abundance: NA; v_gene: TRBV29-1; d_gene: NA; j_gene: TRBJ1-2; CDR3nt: TGCAGCGTTGCCGGGGGCGGAGGCTACACCTTC; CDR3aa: CSVAGGGGYTF
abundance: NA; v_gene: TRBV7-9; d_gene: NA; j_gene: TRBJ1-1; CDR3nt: TGTGCCAGCAGCTCGTCGGACTCCTGGAACACTGAAGCTTTCTTT; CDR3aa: CASSSSDSWNTEAFF
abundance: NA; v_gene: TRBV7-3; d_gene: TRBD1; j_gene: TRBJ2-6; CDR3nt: TGTGCCAGCAGCCTCCGGGGACAGCCCTCTGGGGCCAACGTCCTGACTTTC; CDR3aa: CASSLRGQPSGANVLTF
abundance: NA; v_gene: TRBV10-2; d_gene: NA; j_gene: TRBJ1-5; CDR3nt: TGCGCCAGCCAAGGGTCGGGCCATCAGCCCCAGCATTTT; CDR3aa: CASQGSGHQPQHF
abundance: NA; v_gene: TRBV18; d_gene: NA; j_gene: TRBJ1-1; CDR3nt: TGTGCCAGCTCACCGAGCTTAGACAGGTGGGGAGCTTTCTTT; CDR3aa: CASSPSLDRWGAFF
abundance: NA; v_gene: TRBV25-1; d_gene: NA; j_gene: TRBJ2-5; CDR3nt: TGTGCCAGCCGTAGCGGAGAGGCTACGACCCAGTACTTC; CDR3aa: CASRSGEATTQYF
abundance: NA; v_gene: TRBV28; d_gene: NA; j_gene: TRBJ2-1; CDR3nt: TGTGCCAGCAGTTTTCAAGGTGGGGGGCCCGAGTTCTTC; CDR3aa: CASSFQGGGPEFF
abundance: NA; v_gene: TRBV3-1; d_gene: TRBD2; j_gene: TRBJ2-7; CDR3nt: TGTGCCAGCAGCCAAGGGTTTAGCGGGCGCTCCTACGAGCAGTACTTC; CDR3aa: CASSQGFSGRSYEQYF
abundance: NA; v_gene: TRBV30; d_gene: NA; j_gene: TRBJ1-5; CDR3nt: TGTGCCTGGAGCCTTGCCCAAGTTCAGCCCCAGCATTTT; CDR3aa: CAWSLAQVQPQHF
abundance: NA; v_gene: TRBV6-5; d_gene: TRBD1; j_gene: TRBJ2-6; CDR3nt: TGTGCCAGCAGTTACTCGTGGGACAGGGGGCATGGGGCCAACGTCCTGACTTTC; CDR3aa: CASSYSWDRGHGANVLTF